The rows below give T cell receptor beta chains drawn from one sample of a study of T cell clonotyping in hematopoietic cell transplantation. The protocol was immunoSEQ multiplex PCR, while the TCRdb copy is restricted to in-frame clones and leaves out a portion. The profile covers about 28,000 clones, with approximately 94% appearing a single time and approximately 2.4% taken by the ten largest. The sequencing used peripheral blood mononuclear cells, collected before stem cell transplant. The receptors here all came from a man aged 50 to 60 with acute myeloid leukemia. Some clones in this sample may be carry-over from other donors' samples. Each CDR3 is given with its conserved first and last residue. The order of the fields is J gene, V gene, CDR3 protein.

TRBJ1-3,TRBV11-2,CASSLDTAYSGNTIYF
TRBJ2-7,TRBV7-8,CASSLGRGLNEQYF
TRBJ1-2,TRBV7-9,CASTESHYGYTF
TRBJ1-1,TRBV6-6,CASSYPMGGGNTEAFF
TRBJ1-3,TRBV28,CASSFPASTRSGNTIYF
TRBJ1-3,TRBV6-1,CASSLDSFSGNTIYF
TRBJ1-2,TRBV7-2,CASSLFGGYTF
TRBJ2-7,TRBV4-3,CASSRKLGSESPPYEQYF
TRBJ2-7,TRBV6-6,CASSYSAGFGEQYF
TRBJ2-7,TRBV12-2,CASRHPRQGASYEQYF
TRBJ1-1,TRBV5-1,CASSLASANTEAFF
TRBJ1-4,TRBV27,CASSLRTNEKLFF
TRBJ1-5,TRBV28,CASSPPGRGSNQPQHF
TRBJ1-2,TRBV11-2,CASSLGRTPNYGYTF
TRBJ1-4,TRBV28,CASSLGQANEKLFF
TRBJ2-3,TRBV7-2,CASSFSTDTQYF
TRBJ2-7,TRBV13,CASSPGGGQTYEQYF
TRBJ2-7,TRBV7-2,CASSSRGGDRGTYEQYF
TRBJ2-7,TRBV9,CASSPTGYEQYF
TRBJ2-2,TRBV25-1,CASSGTRDLNTGELFF
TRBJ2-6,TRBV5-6,CASSWEGSTGANVLTF
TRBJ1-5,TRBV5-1,CASSLTGSDQPQHF
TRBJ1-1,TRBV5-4,CASSLDRRIGTEAFF
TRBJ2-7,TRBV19,CASSSDGWSYEQYF
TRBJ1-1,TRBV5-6,CASSPGGTNEAFF
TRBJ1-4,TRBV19,CASSTTTNEKLFF
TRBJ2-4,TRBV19,CASSIDQRSAVLAKNIQYF
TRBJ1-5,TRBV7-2,CASSLTRDQPQHF
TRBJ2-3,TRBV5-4,CASSLGQGVGDTQYF
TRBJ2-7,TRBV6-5,CASSYRRYRSYEQYF
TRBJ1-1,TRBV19,CATLARGYTEAFF
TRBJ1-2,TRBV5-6,CASSASGSGGYGYTF
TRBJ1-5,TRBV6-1,CASSLAGTQNQPQHF
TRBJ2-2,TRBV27,CASSYDPGELFF
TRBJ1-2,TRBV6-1,CASSPSQGNYGYTF
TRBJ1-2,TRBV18,CASSVDRVVYGYTF
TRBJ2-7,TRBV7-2,CASRPTGSYEQYF
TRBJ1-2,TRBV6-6,CASSNRDSYGYTF
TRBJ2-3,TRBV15,CATSRASDTQYF
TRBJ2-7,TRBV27,CASSWTTGGIHEQYF
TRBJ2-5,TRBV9,CASSVGGVQETQYF
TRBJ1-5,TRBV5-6,CASSSSGTGYNQPQHF
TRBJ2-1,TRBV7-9,CASSPILAGGGNEQFF
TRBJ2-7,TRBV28,CASSRTQAGYEQYF
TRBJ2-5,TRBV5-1,CASSLSRQEETQYF
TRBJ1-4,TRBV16,CASSQQGSDEKLFF
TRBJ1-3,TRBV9,CASSPIVGPTIYF
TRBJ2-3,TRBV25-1,CASSEDPRLAGGRDTQYF
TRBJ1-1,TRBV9,CASSVGANRGVNTEAFF
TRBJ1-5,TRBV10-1,CASIGGGSTGQPQHF
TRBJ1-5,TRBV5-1,CASSLDGLNQPQHF